What follows is one T cell receptor beta chain and its context. Through negative isolation, CD4+ and CD8+ T cells were obtained, while TEMRA cells were enriched using FACS. V was shortened by 2 bases and J by 1 base, with 12 bases between the two germline ends. The CDR3 extends over 17 amino acids. Germline V gene data show CDR1 as KGHSH and CDR2 as LQKENI. The sample comes from a study of CD8 T cells in Susac syndrome. Study-level background: Each patient with Susac syndrome, at the time of blood draw, was therapy-naive, on corticosteroids, or on intravenous immunoglobulin alone.

RNA in amounts of about 0.45 to 1 ug was reverse transcribed with random hexamers. TCRdb processed the immunoSEQ multiplex PCR reads anew with MiXCR; each CDR3 protein has one entry. The sample includes 55,000 to 75,000 distinct CDR3 sequences, 93% seen only once; the top ten take more than 0.13%. This TCR derives from a human donor with Susac syndrome. Sequences were obtained from CD4+ T cells from PBMCs. This rearrangement joins TRBV18 to TRBJ2-6; D gene unclear. The CDR3 DNA follows: TGTGCCAGCTCACCATTGGATGTTTTATCTGGGGCCAACGTCCTGACTTTC. Translating it yields CASSPLDVLSGANVLTF. Together with reference TRBV18 and TRBJ2-6, the CDR3 gives the full variable domain: NAGVMQNPRHLVRRRGQEARLRCSPMKGHSHVYWYRQLPEEGLKFMVYLQKENIIDESGMPKERFSAEFPKEGPSILRIQQVVRGDSAAYFCASSPLDVLSGANVLTFGAGSRLTVL.